Here is one T cell receptor (beta chain) with its context. Germline values: CDR1 SGHVS, CDR2 FQNEAQ. This CDR3 comprises 17 residues. V was cut by 1 base and J by 7 bases, with 17 bases left in between. This entry comes from a study of blood T cell repertoires in COVID-19. About the study: Samples taken during acute and convalescent COVID-19 were collected in the United States, Italy and Spain. The cDNA or gDNA used as material had been derived from T cells, B-cell-depleted T cells, or PBMCs.

Per the original methods: From reference gene primer amplification, estimates of nucleated cell counts were derived. Clones were sequenced by immunoSEQ multiplex PCR, and TCRdb holds only the in-frame ones, with some missing. V and J calls and clone size are copied from that table; D and trimming were computed from the DNA. The profile shows more than 250,000 clones, around 89% of them singletons. The TCR sequence derives from a man aged 18-30 years who had recovered from COVID-19. The V gene is TRBV7-8, the J gene TRBJ1-6; D might be TRBD1 (6 bases). Sequenced sample: peripheral blood. For the CDR3, the DNA is TGTGCCAGCAGCTTAGGACCTTATACAGGGCTCAATTCACCCCTCCACTTT. Protein sequence: CASSLGPYTGLNSPLHF.